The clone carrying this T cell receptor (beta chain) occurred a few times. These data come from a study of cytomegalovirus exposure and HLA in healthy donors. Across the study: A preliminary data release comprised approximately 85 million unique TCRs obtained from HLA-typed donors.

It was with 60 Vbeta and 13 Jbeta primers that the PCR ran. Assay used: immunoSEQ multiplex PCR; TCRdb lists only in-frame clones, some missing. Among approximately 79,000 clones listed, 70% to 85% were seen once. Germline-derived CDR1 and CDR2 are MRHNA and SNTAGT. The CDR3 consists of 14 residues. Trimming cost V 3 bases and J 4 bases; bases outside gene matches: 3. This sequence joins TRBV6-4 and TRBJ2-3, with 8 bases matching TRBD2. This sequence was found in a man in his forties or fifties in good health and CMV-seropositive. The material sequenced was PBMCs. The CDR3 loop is CASSERGGPDTQYF. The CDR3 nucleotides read TGTGCCAGCAGTGAGCGCGGGGGGCCAGATACGCAGTATTTT.